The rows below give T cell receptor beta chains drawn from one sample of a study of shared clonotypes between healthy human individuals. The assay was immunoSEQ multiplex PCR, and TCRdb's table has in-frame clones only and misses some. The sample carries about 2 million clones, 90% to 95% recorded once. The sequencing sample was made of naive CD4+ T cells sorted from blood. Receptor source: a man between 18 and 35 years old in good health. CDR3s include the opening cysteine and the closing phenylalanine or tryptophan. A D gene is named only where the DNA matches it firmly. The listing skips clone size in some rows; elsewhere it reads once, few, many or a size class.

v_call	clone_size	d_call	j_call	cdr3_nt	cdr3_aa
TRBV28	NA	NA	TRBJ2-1	TGTGCCAGCAGTGAACAGGATTGGGCCTACAATGAGCAGTTCTTC	CASSEQDWAYNEQFF
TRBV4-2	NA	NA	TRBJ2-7	TGTGCCAGCAGCCAAGGACTGGGGGCGGACGAGCAGTACTTC	CASSQGLGADEQYF
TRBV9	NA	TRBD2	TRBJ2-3	TGTGCCAGCAGCGTAGCGGTAGCGGGGGCTAGCACAGATACGCAGTATTTT	CASSVAVAGASTDTQYF
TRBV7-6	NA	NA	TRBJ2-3	TGTGCCAGCAGCTCGGACGGAGGCACAGATACGCAGTATTTT	CASSSDGGTDTQYF
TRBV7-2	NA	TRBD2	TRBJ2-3	TGTGCCAGCAGCTTTAGCGGGACTAGCACAGATACGCAGTATTTT	CASSFSGTSTDTQYF
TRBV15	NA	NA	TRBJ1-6	TGTGCCACCAGCACGGGTTCCTATAATTCACCCCTCCACTTT	CATSTGSYNSPLHF
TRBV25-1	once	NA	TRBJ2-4	TGTGCCAGCATGCCGACGGTGGGCAAAAACATTCAGTACTTC	CASMPTVGKNIQYF
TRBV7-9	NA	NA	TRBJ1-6	TGTGCCAGCAGCCTACAGGGTCTAGCAAATTCACCCCTCCACTTT	CASSLQGLANSPLHF
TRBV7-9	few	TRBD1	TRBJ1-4	TGTGCCAGCAGCGCCGGACAGGCAACTAATGAAAAACTGTTTTTT	CASSAGQATNEKLFF
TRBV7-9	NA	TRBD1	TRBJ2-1	TGTGCCAGCAGCTTAGTAGGGGACAGAACCTACAATGAGCAGTTCTTC	CASSLVGDRTYNEQFF
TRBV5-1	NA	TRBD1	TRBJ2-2	TGCGCCAGCAGCTTTACCGGGACAGCGATAACCGGGGAGCTGTTTTTT	CASSFTGTAITGELFF
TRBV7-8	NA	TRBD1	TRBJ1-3	TGTGCCAGCAGCCCCCATGGGGGGACAGGGCGAATCTCTGGAAACACCATATATTTT	CASSPHGGTGRISGNTIYF
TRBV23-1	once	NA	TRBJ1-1	TGCGCCACCAAACGGACTGAAGCTTTCTTT	CATKRTEAFF
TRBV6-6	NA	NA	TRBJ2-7	TGTGCCAGCAGACCCCGACACCTCTCCTACGAGCAGTACTTC	CASRPRHLSYEQYF
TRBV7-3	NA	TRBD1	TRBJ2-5	TGTGCCAGCAGCCCGACAGGGGTAGGGGAGACCCAGTACTTC	CASSPTGVGETQYF
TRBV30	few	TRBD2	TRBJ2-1	TGTGCCTGGAGTGGCTCGACAGGGGCCGAGCGGGAGGGCCCTGGCTCCTACAATGAGCAGTTCTTC	CAWSGSTGAEREGPGSYNEQFF
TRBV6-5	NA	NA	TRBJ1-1	TGTGCCAGCAGCCCCGAGGGCTTAATGGACACTGAAGCTTTCTTT	CASSPEGLMDTEAFF
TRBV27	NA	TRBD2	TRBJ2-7	TGTGCCAGCAGTTTAACGGGCGGGAGTGGACACGAGCAGTACTTC	CASSLTGGSGHEQYF
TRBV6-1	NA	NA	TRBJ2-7	TGTGCCAGCAGTCGATTTGGACAGCAGTACTTC	CASSRFGQQYF
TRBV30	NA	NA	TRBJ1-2	TGTGCCTGGAGACGAGGAGGGCCTAACTATGGCTACACCTTC	CAWRRGGPNYGYTF
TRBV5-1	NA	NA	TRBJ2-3	TGCGCCAGCAGCTTGGTCCAAGGGACAGATACGCAGTATTTT	CASSLVQGTDTQYF
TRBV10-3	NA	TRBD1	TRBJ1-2	TGTGCCATCAGTGAAGTCGAGGACAGGGGGCGAGGCTACACCTTC	CAISEVEDRGRGYTF
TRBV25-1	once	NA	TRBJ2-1	TGTGCCAGCAGTGAAGTAGTAGCCAACAATGAGCAGTTCTTC	CASSEVVANNEQFF
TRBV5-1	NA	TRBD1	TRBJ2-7	TGCGCCAGCAGCTTGGAGGCAGGGGGCAACTACGAGCAGTACTTC	CASSLEAGGNYEQYF
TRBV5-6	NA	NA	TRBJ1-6	TGTGCCAGCAGCTTTCGGGGGCGCGTTACCTATAATTCACCCCTCCACTTT	CASSFRGRVTYNSPLHF
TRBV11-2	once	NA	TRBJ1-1	TGTGCCAGCAGCTTGATTGTCGGGGGAACTGAAGCTTTCTTT	CASSLIVGGTEAFF
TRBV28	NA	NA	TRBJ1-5	TGTGCCAGCAGGCGTTTTGAGGGAACAACAAGCAATCAGCCCCAGCATTTT	CASRRFEGTTSNQPQHF
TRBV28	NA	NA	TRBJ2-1	TGTGCCAGCAGTTTTCGGAGGGGAAATGAGCAGTTCTTC	CASSFRRGNEQFF
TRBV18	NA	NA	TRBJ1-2	TGTGCCAGCTCACCAGCCGGTTATGGCTACACCTTC	CASSPAGYGYTF
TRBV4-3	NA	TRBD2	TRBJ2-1	TGCGCCAGCAGCTGGGGGACTAGCTCCTACAATGAGCAGTTCTTC	CASSWGTSSYNEQFF
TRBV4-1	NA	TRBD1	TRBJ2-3	TGCGCCAGCAGCCAAGATCTGACAGGGGCAAAGAGAGATACGCAGTATTTT	CASSQDLTGAKRDTQYF
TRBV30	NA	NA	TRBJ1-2	TGTGCCTGGAGTGAGCTGGGACCTAACTATGGCTACACCTTC	CAWSELGPNYGYTF
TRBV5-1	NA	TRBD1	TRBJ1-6	TGCGCCAGCAGCCCTTCGACAGGGGGCTATTATAATTCACCCCTCCACTTT	CASSPSTGGYYNSPLHF
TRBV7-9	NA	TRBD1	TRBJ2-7	TGTGCCAGCAGCCGGACAGGGGGAAGCTCCTACGAGCAGTACTTC	CASSRTGGSSYEQYF
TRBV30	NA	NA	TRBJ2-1	TGTGCCTGGAGTGCCCTGGAGGCCGGGAATGAGCAGTTCTTC	CAWSALEAGNEQFF
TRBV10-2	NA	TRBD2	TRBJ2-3	TGCGCCAGCAGTGACCCCTCCGGGGGGGTCACAGATACGCAGTATTTT	CASSDPSGGVTDTQYF
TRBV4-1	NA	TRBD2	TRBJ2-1	TGCGCCAGCAGCCAACCAACTAGCGGACACAATGAGCAGTTCTTC	CASSQPTSGHNEQFF
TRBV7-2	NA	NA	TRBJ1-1	TGTGCCAGCAGCCGTTACAGGGACACTGAAGCTTTCTTT	CASSRYRDTEAFF
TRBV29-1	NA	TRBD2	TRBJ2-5	TGCAGCGTTGAACTAGCGGGAGCGACGGAGACCCAGTACTTC	CSVELAGATETQYF
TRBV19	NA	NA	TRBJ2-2	TGTGCCAGTAGTATACTAGCCGGGAACACCGGGGAGCTGTTTTTT	CASSILAGNTGELFF
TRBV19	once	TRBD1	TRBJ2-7	TGTGCCAGTAGTATAGCGGGGACAGGGGCCGCCGAGCAGTACTTC	CASSIAGTGAAEQYF
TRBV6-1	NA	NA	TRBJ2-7	TGTGCCAGCAGTGAAGGTTGGGGCTCCTACGAGCAGTACTTC	CASSEGWGSYEQYF
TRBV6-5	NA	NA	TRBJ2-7	TGTGCCAGCAGTTATCATGGGGGTGGCTACGAGCAGTACTTC	CASSYHGGGYEQYF
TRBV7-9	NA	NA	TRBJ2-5	TGTGCCAGCAGCCCGATGGGGGGTGGAGAGACCCAGTACTTC	CASSPMGGGETQYF
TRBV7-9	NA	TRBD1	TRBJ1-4	TGTGCCAGCAGCTTGGGACAGTTTGGGACTAATGAAAAACTGTTTTTT	CASSLGQFGTNEKLFF
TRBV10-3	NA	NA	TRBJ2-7	TGTGCCATGTCCCGGGACGCGAGCTCCTACGAGCAGTACTTC	CAMSRDASSYEQYF
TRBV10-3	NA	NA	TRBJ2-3	TGTGCCACCAAGGGAGGGGGCGCAGATACGCAGTATTTT	CATKGGGADTQYF
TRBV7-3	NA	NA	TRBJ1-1	TGTGCCAGCAGCTTACTAATGAACACTGAAGCTTTCTTT	CASSLLMNTEAFF
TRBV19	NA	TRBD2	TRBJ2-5	TGTGCCAGTAATCCGGGACTAGCGCAAGAGACCCAGTACTTC	CASNPGLAQETQYF
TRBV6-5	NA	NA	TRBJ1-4	TGTGCCAGCAGTTACAGTCCCGGTGCAACTAATGAAAAACTGTTTTTT	CASSYSPGATNEKLFF
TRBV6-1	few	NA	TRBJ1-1	TGTGCCAGCAGCCCCTTACAGGGAAGCGCTGAAGCTTTCTTT	CASSPLQGSAEAFF
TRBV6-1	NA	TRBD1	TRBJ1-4	TGTGCCAGCAGTGACCCGGGACAGGGGGAAGAAAAACTGTTTTTT	CASSDPGQGEEKLFF
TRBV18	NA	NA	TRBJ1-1	TGTGCCAGCTCAGGCTTAGTCGGGGGCACTGAAGCTTTCTTT	CASSGLVGGTEAFF
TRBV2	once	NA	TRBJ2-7	TGTGCCAGCAGCCCTTCCCTTCAGGGGGGTTCCTACGAGCAGTACTTC	CASSPSLQGGSYEQYF
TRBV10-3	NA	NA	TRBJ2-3	TGTGCCATCAGTGGGGCAGACACAGATACGCAGTATTTT	CAISGADTDTQYF
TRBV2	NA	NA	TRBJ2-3	TGTGCCAGCAGTGGTGGGGTCAGCACAGATACGCAGTATTTT	CASSGGVSTDTQYF
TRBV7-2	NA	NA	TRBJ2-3	TGTGCCAGCAGTCTGTCGGGGGATGATGCAGATACGCAGTATTTT	CASSLSGDDADTQYF
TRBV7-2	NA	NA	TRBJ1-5	TGTGCCAGCAGCTCAAGGACCAATCAGCCCCAGCATTTT	CASSSRTNQPQHF
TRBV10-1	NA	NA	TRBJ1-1	TGCGCCAGCAGTGAGTCTCAGGCTCCCGGGGTTACTGAAGCTTTCTTT	CASSESQAPGVTEAFF